The source of this T cell receptor (beta chain) is a study of tumor and adjacent non-tumor tissue in lung cancer listed by TCRdb under 2018. In the study overall: By cancer type, the cohort comprised approximately twelve adenocarcinoma patients, a couple of squamous cell carcinoma patients and 1 small cell lung cancer patient. The 15 enrolled patients, of whom approximately ten were men and 5 were women, were aged roughly 30 to 76 years and were diagnosed with TNM stage I to III disease. Sequencing produced about 130,000,000 productive TCRbeta reads in total, an average of about 4.2 million reads per sample. Bulk TCRbeta repertoires were compared between lung tumor tissue and matched distant non-tumor lung tissue obtained from around 14 lung cancer patients. Around 30 paired specimens, one tumor and one normal lung sample per patient, were profiled by TCRbeta CDR3 sequencing. Broad study findings and their caveats: Tumor tissue showed significantly higher TCR diversity (inverse Simpson) than normal lung tissue, at around 460 vs 160 (P = 0.0075, Mann-Whitney U test). In normal lung, the top 100 clones accounted for a significantly larger cumulative share of the repertoire than in tumor tissue. The cohort had only around 14 patients, and the authors noted that larger samples and more detailed clinical data are needed. Neither the sequencing platform nor unique molecular identifiers are named or mentioned anywhere in the methods. TCR diversity was significantly higher in younger patients, and higher tumor TCR diversity was associated with shorter overall and disease-free survival. Because peripheral blood was not sequenced, the blood TCRbeta repertoires of the lung cancer patients in the study went unexamined.

About this clonotype: What this receptor recognizes is not known. Base qualities are not provided; no much larger clone lies one nucleotide away.

RNA was extracted from bulk unsorted tissue and checked for quality with a NanoDrop ND-1000 and an Agilent 2100. The donors were newly diagnosed lung cancer patients admitted for thoracic surgery in China from August to November 2014 who had not received prior chemotherapy. Patients with previous radiotherapy or chemotherapy, or with another concurrent cancer, were excluded from the study. Surgical tissue pieces of about 1-2.1 cm3 were preserved in RNAlater solution and stored at -80 °C until use. For CDR1 and CDR2, the germline V gene lists SGHVS and FQNEAQ. The CDR3 goes from the cysteine to the phenylalanine over 14 residues. Kept here is only the CDR3 DNA, which spans 42 bases and is read in frame from base 1. V is clipped by 1 base and J by 3 bases, and the sequence between their germline boundaries is 6 bases long. The library was prepared using multiplex PCR. The data were produced on an Illumina HiSeq 2500. TCRbeta libraries were constructed through three rounds of nested PCR with primers (Table S4) according to protocols adapted from ARM-PCR. Before sequencing, PCR products in the 200-500 bp range were cut out of the gel and cleaned up using the QIAquick gel extraction kit. The paper's data handling went like this. Trimmomatic was used to clean the reads, FLASH was used to merge the reads into complete CDR3 sequences, and MiTCR was used to assign the reads to V(D)J germline segments. Clonal diversity was calculated as the inverse Simpson's index using VDJtools. In-frame sequences lacking a premature stop codon were counted as productive reads. TCRdb passed the public sequencing reads through fastp at Q25 and MiXCR, retaining productive beta sequences. Each entry merges the rows of one CDR3 protein and shows their most common DNA and genes. What appears here as the V and J calls and clone size reflects TCRdb's work, not the paper's. For this sample there are some 90,000 distinct CDR3 sequences; around 57% appear just once. The ten top clones hold more than 14% of the sample.

Sequenced sample: lung tumor tissue. The sequence is built from TRBV7-8 and TRBJ2-2, with no D gene named confidently. This clonotype was sampled from a man between 65 and 85 years old with non-small cell lung cancer. The CDR3 reads as follows: CASSLVSDTGELFF. The nucleotide sequence is given as TGTGCCAGCAGCTTAGTCAGTGACACCGGGGAGCTGTTTTTT.